What follows are 15 T cell receptor beta chains derived from one specimen sequenced in a study of CD4 and CD8 cells across lung adenocarcinoma regions. TCRdb independently ran MiXCR on the PCR reads; one entry per CDR3 protein. The sample consists of more than 9,000 distinct CDR3 sequences, 45% to 55% of them appearing once. The sequenced sample was CD8+ T cells from the margin of a lung tumor. All receptors derive from a female donor with lung adenocarcinoma. The CD4 and CD8 labels of this study may be unreliable.

The V and J genes are TRBV23-1 and TRBJ2-5; a possible D gene is TRBD1 (6 bases). The last part of the DNA fits TRBJ2-7 better; the J call may be wrong. TRBV23-1 is sorted into the ORF group, with uncertain function. The CDR3 has 13 amino acids. CDR3 protein: CASSQGTIYEQYF. CDR3 DNA sequence: TGCGCCAGCAGTCAAGGGACAATCTACGAGCAGTACTTC.

As regards this clonotype: The junction shows a germline mismatch at one end, possibly a read error. V usage is TRBV6-1 and J usage is TRBJ1-3; D is unresolved. Germline-derived CDR1 and CDR2 are MNHNS and SASEGT. The CDR3 totals 13 residues. Here the CDR3 reads CASSEIAAGRWHF. The CDR3 DNA reads TGTGCCAGCAGTGAAATAGCGGCAGGTCGATGGCATTTT.

This clonotype came up many times. J is TRBJ2-1 and V is TRBV6-2 or TRBV6-3, with TRBD2 as a possible D gene (5 bases). Matching the DNA end better, TRBJ2-7 makes the J call doubtful. The CDR3 is 17 residues long. Germline V gene data show CDR1 as MNHEY and CDR2 as SVGEGT. The CDR3 loop reads CASSYRADGVSHYEQYF. The DNA of the CDR3 is TGTGCCAGCAGTTACCGAGCGGACGGGGTCAGTCACTACGAGCAGTACTTC.

With respect to this clonotype: This could be a read error, since a much larger clone is one nucleotide away. The genes are TRBV6-1 and TRBJ2-1; the D gene is possibly TRBD2 (7 bases). The length of the CDR3 is 14 residues. Germline V gene lookup returns CDR1 MNHNS and CDR2 SASEGT. Trimming cost V 6 bases and J 10 bases, with 19 bases left between them. CDR3 nucleotide sequence: TGTGCCAGCAGGCTGACAGGTGGGGACTACGAGCAGTTCTTC. It is translated as CASRLTGGDYEQFF.

With respect to this clonotype: A read error may produce the germline difference seen at one junction end. The CDR3, as DNA: TGTGCCAGCAGTGTGGAGGGGGGGTTAGCCAAAAACACGCAGTACTTT. This sequence encodes CASSVEGGLAKNTQYF. The chain has TRBV6-1 and TRBJ2-3; D is perhaps TRBD2 (7 bases). The CDR3 totals 16 residues. Per the germline V gene, CDR1 is MNHNS and CDR2 is SASEGT.

As regards this clonotype: Germline is not matched at one junction end, which may reflect a read error. The rearrangement uses TRBV7-7 and TRBJ2-3; D is ambiguous. Germline values: CDR1 SSHAT, CDR2 FNYEAQ (reference sequence). The CDR3 runs to 17 residues. As DNA, the CDR3 is TGTGCTAGCAGCCGGGCGGTTGGGCAGGATCGCACAGATACGCAGTATTTT. Translated: CASSRAVGQDRTDTQYF.

J is TRBJ1-2 and V is TRBV27; tentative D call: TRBD1 (5 bases). The CDR3 runs to 16 residues. Trimming pared 4 bases from V and 8 bases from J, leaving 23 bases between. Germline-derived CDR1 and CDR2 are MNHEY and SMNVEV (reference sequence). The chain's CDR3 is CASSSWGRQGSGGYTF. The DNA of the CDR3 is TGTGCCAGCAGTTCTTGGGGACGCCAAGGATCCGGCGGCTACACCTTC.

V usage is TRBV6-1 and J usage is TRBJ2-1; D may correspond to TRBD1 or TRBD2 (5 bases each). V lost 3 bases and J lost 10, with 22 bases in between. The length of the CDR3 is 16 residues. Germline V lookup: CDR1 MNHNS, CDR2 SASEGT. The CDR3 nucleotides read TGTGCCAGCAGTGAGAGGGCAGGGTCGGTCTCCTACGAGCAGTTCTTC. Its protein product is CASSERAGSVSYEQFF.

This clonotype was seen once. The chain uses TRBV19 and TRBJ2-1, with D unresolved. Trimming cost V 1 base and J 6 bases, with 4 bases left between them. The CDR3 runs 12 residues. Germline V gene sequence: CDR1 LNHDA, CDR2 SQIVND (reference sequence). CDR3 sequence: CASSIVPNEQFF. CDR3 DNA: TGTGCCAGTAGTATAGTTCCCAATGAGCAGTTCTTC.

Concerning this clonotype: The germline gene is not matched at one end of the junction; a read error may be the cause. The gene calls are TRBV10-1 and TRBJ2-3, with 9 bases matching TRBD2. The J call is uncertain, as TRBJ2-7 better fits the DNA end. CDR3 length: 16 amino acids. CDR1 is WNHNN, CDR2 SYGVQD, per germline (reference sequence). The DNA for the CDR3 is TGCGCCAGCAGGGAGTCAAGAGCGGGGGGTACAGAGACGCAGTACTTC. Residues: CASRESRAGGTETQYF.

By proportion, this clonotype is medium-sized (0.01 to 0.1%). This sequence joins TRBV10-3 and TRBJ1-1; 9 nucleotides agree with TRBD1. The CDR3 is 15 amino acids. Germline V gene lookup returns CDR1 ENHRY and CDR2 SYGVKD. With V trimmed by 10 bases and J by 3 bases, 12 bases remained unmatched. The CDR3 DNA reads TGTGCCACTATGGGGGACAGGGATGAAGACACTGAAGCTTTCTTT. As protein: CATMGDRDEDTEAFF.

This clonotype was recorded a few times. This sequence joins TRBV10-2 and TRBJ1-1; D gene uncertain. CDR3 size: 14 residues. Germline V CDR1 and CDR2: WSHSY, SAAADI. The V end was cut by 2 bases, the J end by 2 bases, with 9 bases between. The CDR3 loop is CASSEGWGNTEAFF. The CDR3 DNA reads TGCGCCAGCAGTGAGGGGTGGGGAAACACTGAAGCTTTCTTT.

The rearrangement uses TRBV10-2 and TRBJ2-5; 12 positions match TRBD2. J gave up 5 bases and V 3 bases, and 4 bases lay outside the gene matches. Germline CDR1 is WSHSY and CDR2 is SAAADI. This CDR3 is 15 amino acids long. The DNA of the CDR3 is TGCGCCAGCAGTGATCCGACTAGCGGGAGCGAGACCCAGTACTTC. It codes for CASSDPTSGSETQYF.

This clonotype was seen many times. The CDR3 DNA reads as TGTGCCAGCAGTGGCGGGAGTTGGTACGATCAGCCCCAGCATTTT. It encodes CASSGGSWYDQPQHF. The rearrangement links TRBV12-3 or TRBV12-4 to TRBJ1-5, with D uncertain. The CDR3 length is 15 residues. Trimming removed 5 bases at V and 5 bases at J, with 16 bases between.

This clonotype was seen more than once but under ten times. The chain couples TRBV20-1 to TRBJ1-2; possible D gene TRBD1, 6 bases. Per germline, CDR1 DFQATT and CDR2 SNEGSKA (reference sequence). V shed 1 base and J shed 5 bases, with 11 bases lying between them. The CDR3 spans 13 residues. CDR3 loop: CSARAGERYGYTF. The CDR3, as DNA: TGCAGTGCTAGAGCAGGGGAGAGATATGGCTACACCTTC.